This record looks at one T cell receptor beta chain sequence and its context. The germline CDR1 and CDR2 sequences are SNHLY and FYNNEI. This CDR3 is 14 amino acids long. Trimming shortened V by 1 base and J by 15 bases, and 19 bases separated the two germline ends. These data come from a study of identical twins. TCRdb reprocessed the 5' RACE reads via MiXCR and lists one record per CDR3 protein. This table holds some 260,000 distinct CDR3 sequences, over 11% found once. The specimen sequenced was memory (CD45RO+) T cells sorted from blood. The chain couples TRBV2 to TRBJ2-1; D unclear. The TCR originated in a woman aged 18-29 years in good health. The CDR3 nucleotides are TGTGCCAGCAGTGAAGACGAAAGCTCACCTATGCGGTTCTTC. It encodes CASSEDESSPMRFF.